This T cell receptor beta chain comes out of a study of identical twins. Whole-study results and caveats: Models predicted too little out-of-frame TCR alpha sharing in monozygotic twins.

Each CDR3 protein gets one entry after TCRdb re-called the 5' RACE reads with MiXCR. Of 350,000 to 400,000 distinct CDR3 sequences listed, approximately 9.1% are singletons. This clonotype has just a few counts. Antigen specificity is unknown. Each donor was a healthy Caucasian. The CDR3 extends over 16 amino acids. The J gene is TRBJ2-2, the V gene TRBV21-1. TRBV21-1 counts as a pseudogene. Material for sequencing was naive T cells sorted from blood. This TCR came from a woman between 50 and 59 years old in good health. CDR3 loop: CASSKGGEANTGELFF. The CDR3 region has the DNA TGTGCCAGCAGCAAAGGTGGGGAAGCGAACACCGGGGAGCTGTTTTTT.